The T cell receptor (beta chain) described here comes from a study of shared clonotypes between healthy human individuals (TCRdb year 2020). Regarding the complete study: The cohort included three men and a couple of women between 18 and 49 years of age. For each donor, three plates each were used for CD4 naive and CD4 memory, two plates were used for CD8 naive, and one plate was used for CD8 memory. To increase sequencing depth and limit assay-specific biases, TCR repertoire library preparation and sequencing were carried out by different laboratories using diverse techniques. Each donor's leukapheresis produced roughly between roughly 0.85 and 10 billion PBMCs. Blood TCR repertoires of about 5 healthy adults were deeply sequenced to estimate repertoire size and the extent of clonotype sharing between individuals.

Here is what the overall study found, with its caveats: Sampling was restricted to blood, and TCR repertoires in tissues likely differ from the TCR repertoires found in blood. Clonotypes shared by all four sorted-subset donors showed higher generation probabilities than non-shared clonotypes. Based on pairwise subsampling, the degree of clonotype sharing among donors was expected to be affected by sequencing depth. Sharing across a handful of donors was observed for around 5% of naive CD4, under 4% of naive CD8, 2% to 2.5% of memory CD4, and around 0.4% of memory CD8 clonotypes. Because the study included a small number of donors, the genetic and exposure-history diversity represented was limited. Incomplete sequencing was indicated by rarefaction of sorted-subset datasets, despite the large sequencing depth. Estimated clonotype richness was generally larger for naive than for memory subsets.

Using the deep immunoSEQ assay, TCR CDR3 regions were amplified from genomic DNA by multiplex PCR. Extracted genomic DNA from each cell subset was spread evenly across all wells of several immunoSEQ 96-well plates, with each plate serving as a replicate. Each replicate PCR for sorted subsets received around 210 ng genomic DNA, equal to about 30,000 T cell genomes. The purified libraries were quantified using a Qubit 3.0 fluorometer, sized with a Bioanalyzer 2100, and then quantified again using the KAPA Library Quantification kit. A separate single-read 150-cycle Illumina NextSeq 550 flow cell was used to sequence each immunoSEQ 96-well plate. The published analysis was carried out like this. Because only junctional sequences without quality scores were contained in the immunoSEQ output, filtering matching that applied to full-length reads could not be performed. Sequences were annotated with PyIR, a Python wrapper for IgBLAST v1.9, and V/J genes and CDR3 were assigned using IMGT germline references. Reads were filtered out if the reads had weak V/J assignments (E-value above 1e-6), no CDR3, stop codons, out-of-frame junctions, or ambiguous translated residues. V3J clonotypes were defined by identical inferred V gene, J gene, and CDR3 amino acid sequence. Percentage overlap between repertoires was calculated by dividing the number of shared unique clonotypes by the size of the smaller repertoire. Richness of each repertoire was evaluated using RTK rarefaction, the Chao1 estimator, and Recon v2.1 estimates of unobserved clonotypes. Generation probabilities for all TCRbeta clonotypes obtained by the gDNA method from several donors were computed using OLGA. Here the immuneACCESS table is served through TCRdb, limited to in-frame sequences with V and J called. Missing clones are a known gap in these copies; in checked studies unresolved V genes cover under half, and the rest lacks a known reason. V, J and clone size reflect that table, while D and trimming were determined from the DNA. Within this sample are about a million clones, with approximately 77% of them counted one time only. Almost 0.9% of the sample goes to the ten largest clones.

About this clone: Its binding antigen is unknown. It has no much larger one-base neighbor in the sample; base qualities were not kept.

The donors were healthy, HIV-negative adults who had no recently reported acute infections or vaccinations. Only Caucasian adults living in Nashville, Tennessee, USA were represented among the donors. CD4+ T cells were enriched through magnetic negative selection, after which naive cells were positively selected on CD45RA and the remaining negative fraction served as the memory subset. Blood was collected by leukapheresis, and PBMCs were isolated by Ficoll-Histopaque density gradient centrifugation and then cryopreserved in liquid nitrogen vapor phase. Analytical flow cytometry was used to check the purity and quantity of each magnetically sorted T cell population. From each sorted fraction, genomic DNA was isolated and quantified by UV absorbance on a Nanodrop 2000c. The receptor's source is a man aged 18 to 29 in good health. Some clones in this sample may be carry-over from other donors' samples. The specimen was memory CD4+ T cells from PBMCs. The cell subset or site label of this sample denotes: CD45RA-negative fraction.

Read as DNA, the sequence is TGTGCCAGCAGCTTGCTGGGCTTTTTTGAGCAGTACTTC. Its protein product is CASSLLGFFEQYF. The V and J genes are TRBV7-9 and TRBJ2-7; the D gene lacks a confident call. As encoded in the germline V gene (reference sequence), CDR1 is SEHNR while CDR2 is FQNEAQ. From the cysteine up to the phenylalanine, the CDR3 has a length of 13 residues. CDR3 DNA only is kept here, 39 bases in frame from base 1. V is reduced by 3 bases and J by 7 bases, leaving a spacing of 13 bases between them.